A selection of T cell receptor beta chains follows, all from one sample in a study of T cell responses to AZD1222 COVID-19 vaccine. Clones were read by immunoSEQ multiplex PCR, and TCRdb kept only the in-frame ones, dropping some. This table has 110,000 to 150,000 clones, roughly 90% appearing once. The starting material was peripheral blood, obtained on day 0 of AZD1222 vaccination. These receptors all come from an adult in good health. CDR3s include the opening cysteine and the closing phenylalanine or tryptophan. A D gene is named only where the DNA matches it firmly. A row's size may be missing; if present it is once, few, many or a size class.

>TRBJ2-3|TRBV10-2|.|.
TGCGCCAGCAACCAAGACACAGATACGCAGTATTTT
CASNQDTDTQYF
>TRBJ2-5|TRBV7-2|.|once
TGTGCCAGCTACCCCACGCGTAGGACGCCGCTTAGAGTGGCCCAGTACTTC
CASYPTRRTPLRVAQYF
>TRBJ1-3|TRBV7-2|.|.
TGTGCCAGCACCAACGGAAACACCATATATTTT
CASTNGNTIYF
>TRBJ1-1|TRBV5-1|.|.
TGCGCCAGCATGGGGGTGTCGGGGAACACTGAAGCTTTCTTT
CASMGVSGNTEAFF
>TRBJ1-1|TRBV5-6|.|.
TGTGCCAGCAGTTGGGCACAAAGGAACACTGAAGCTTTCTTT
CASSWAQRNTEAFF
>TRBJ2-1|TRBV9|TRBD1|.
TGTGCCAGCAGCGTCCTGGGGACAGCCTCCTACAATGAGCAGTTCTTC
CASSVLGTASYNEQFF
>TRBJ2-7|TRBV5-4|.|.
TGTGCCAGCAGCTCCCGGGACCCACCCTACGAGCAGTACTTC
CASSSRDPPYEQYF
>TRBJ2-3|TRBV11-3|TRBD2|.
TGTGCCAGCAGTCGTACTAGCGGGCTGAATACGCAGTATTTT
CASSRTSGLNTQYF
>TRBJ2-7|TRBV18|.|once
TGTGCCAGCTCACCAAAAGGAGGGTTGCAGTACTTC
CASSPKGGLQYF
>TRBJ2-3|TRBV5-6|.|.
TGTGCCAGCAGCTTGGCGCTATTAGCGCGAACTAGCACAGATACGCAGTATTTT
CASSLALLARTSTDTQYF
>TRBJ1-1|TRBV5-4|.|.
TGTGCCAGCAGGGACGTTGGTAGTACTGAAGCTTTCTTT
CASRDVGSTEAFF
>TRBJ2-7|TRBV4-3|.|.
TGCGCCAGCAGCCACGGCGAGCGCTACGAGCAGTACTTC
CASSHGERYEQYF
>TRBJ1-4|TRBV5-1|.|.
TGCGCCAGCAGCGTTACGGCATTCGATGAAAAACTGTTTTTT
CASSVTAFDEKLFF
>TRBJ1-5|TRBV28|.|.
TGTGCCAGCAGCCCCCTGCCAGGGCGTTTTGATCAGCCCCAGCATTTT
CASSPLPGRFDQPQHF
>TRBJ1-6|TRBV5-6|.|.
TGTGCCAGCAGCTTGGGAGGGTCCCCCTTGGGTAATTCACCCCTCCACTTT
CASSLGGSPLGNSPLHF
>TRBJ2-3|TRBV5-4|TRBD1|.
TGTGCCAGCAGCGGAAAAACCGGGACAGGGGACTACCCTTACACAGATACGCAGTATTTT
CASSGKTGTGDYPYTDTQYF
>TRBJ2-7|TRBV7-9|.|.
TGTGCCAGCAGCTTAGCGGCAGGGCCCTACGAGCAGTACTTC
CASSLAAGPYEQYF
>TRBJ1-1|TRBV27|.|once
TGTGCCAGCAGTACCCACCGTCCGGGACCGTTGAACACTGAAGCTTTCTTT
CASSTHRPGPLNTEAFF
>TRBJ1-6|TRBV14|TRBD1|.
TGTGCCAGCAGCCAAACAGGGGCTAATAATTCACCCCTCCACTTT
CASSQTGANNSPLHF
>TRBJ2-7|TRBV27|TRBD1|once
TGTGCCACACACAGGGGTTCCGAGCAGTACTTC
CATHRGSEQYF
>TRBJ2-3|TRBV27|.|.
TGTGCCAGCAGTTTCCTTGGGTCTGAAGATACGCAGTATTTT
CASSFLGSEDTQYF
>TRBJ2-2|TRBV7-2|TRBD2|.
TGTGCCAGCAGCTTTAGCGGGAGGGCCGGGGAGCTGTTTTTT
CASSFSGRAGELFF
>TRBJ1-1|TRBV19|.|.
TGTGCCAGCCTGGGGCCCCCGGGCACTGAAGCTTTCTTT
CASLGPPGTEAFF
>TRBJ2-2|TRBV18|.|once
TGTGCCAGCTCAGAGCAGGGGCCAAACACCGGGGAGCTGTTTTTT
CASSEQGPNTGELFF
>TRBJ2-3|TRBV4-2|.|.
TGTGCCAGCAGCCAAGATCCGGTGGGGACCGACACAGATACGCAGTATTTT
CASSQDPVGTDTDTQYF
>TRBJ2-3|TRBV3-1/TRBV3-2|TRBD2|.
TGTGCCAGCAGCCAAAACGGCGGCGGGAGTACCCTCCCACAAGATACGCAGTATTTT
CASSQNGGGSTLPQDTQYF
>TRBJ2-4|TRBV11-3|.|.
TGTGCCAGCGCTCAGGCAAGGTCGGGGATTCAGTACTTC
CASAQARSGIQYF
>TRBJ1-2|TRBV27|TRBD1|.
TGTGCCAGCAGTTCCGAATACGACAGGGTTCGTGGCTACACCTTC
CASSSEYDRVRGYTF
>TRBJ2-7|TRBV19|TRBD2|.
TGTGCCAGTAGTCCCTCGGCGGGAGGGTCCTACGAGCAGTACTTC
CASSPSAGGSYEQYF
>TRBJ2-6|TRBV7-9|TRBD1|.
TGTGCCAGCAGCTTAGGTTTGGGGGACAGGACGTCTGGGGCCAACGTCCTGACTTTC
CASSLGLGDRTSGANVLTF
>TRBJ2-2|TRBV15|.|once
TGTGCCACCAGCAGAGAAAGCGGGCTATACACCGGGGAGCTGTTTTTT
CATSRESGLYTGELFF
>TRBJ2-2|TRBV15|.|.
TGTGCCACCAGCAGAGAGATAGGTCGGGCAGGGGATGTCGGGGAGCTGTTTTTT
CATSREIGRAGDVGELFF
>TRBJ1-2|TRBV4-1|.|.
TGCGCCAGCAGCCCACAGACGGGCCCCTATGGCTACACCTTC
CASSPQTGPYGYTF
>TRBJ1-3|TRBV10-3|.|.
TGTGCCTCCCGACATCTCTCTGGAAACACCATATATTTT
CASRHLSGNTIYF
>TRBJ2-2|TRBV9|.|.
TGTGCCAGCAGCCCCCGACAACAACTAAACACCGGGGAGCTGTTTTTT
CASSPRQQLNTGELFF
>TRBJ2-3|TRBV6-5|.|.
TGTGCCAGCAGTTACGCAGGGTCGAGCACAGATACGCAGTATTTT
CASSYAGSSTDTQYF
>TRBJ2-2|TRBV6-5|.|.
TGTGCCAGCAGTTCCGGGACCCTCACCGGGGAGCTGTTTTTT
CASSSGTLTGELFF
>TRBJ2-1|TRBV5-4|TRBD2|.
TGTGCCAGCAGCCCGGGAGGACCCCAGCCCTACAATGAGCAGTTCTTC
CASSPGGPQPYNEQFF
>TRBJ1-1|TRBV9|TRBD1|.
TGTGCCAGCAGCCCCTGGTTAGGGGGCGTCACTGAAGCTTTCTTT
CASSPWLGGVTEAFF
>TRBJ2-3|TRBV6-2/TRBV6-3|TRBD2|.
TGTGCCAGCAGTTTGGGCGGGAGTGACGCAGATACGCAGTATTTT
CASSLGGSDADTQYF
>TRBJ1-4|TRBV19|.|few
TGTGCCAGTAGTATTCGGCCCAGTCGTGAAAAACTGTTTTTT
CASSIRPSREKLFF
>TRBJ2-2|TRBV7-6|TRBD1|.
TGTGCCAGCAGCACGGACAGGCGCACCGGGGAGCTGTTTTTT
CASSTDRRTGELFF
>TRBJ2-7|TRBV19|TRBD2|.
TGTGCCAGTAGTATAGGGGCGGGGGTTCTGGACGAGCAGTACTTC
CASSIGAGVLDEQYF
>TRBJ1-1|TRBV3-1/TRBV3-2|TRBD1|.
TGTGCCAGCAGCCCCCTGGGACAGGGAAAGCCTGAAGCTTTCTTT
CASSPLGQGKPEAFF
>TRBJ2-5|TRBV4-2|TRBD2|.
TGTGCCAGCAGCCAAGAAAGCGGGGGAGAGACCCAGTACTTC
CASSQESGGETQYF
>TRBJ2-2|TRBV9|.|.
TGTGCCAGCAGCTTCGACAGCCACACCGGGGAGCTGTTTTTT
CASSFDSHTGELFF
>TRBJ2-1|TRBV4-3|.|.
TGCGCCAGCAGCCAGGACCTGGGCTCCTACAATGAGCAGTTCTTC
CASSQDLGSYNEQFF
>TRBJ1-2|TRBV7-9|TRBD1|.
TGTGCCAGCAGCCCCGGGACAGGGTATGGCTACACCTTC
CASSPGTGYGYTF
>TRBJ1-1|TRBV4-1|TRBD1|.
TGCGCCAGCAGCCCTGGACAGGGGACGAACACTGAAGCTTTCTTT
CASSPGQGTNTEAFF
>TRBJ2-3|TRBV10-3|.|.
TGTGCCATCGGGACCCTGGATGCAGATACGCAGTATTTT
CAIGTLDADTQYF